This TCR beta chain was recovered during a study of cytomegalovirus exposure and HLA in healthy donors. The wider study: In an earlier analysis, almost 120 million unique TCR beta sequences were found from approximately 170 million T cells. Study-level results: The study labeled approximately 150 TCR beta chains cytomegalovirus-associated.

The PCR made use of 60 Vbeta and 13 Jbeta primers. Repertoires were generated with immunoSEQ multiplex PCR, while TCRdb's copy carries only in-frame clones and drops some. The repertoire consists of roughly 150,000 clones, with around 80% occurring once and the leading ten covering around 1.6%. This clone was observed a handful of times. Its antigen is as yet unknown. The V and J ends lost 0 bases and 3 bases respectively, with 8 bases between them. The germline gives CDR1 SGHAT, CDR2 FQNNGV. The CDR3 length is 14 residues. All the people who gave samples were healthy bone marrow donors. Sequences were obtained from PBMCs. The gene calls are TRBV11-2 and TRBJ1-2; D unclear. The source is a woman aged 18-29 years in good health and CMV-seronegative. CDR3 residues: CASSLERVYYGYTF. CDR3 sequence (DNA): TGTGCCAGCAGCTTAGAGCGGGTGTACTATGGCTACACCTTC.